The table lists the clone carrying this T cell receptor (beta chain) with a few counts. The sample comes from a study of immune evolution from preneoplasia to lung adenocarcinoma. The V gene's germline CDR1 is SGHAT and CDR2 FQNNGV. This CDR3 contains 17 residues. Trimming took off 1 base at V and 2 bases at J, with 14 bases between the two ends. The data were produced by immunoSEQ multiplex PCR, yet TCRdb's version contains in-frame clones alone and is incomplete. The repertoire holds about 41,000 clones, with roughly 80% as singletons. Patient tissue came from resections in Japan or China, 2014–2017.

Sequencing was performed on FFPE invasive lung adenocarcinoma tissue. The V call is TRBV11-2, the J call TRBJ2-2, with D possibly TRBD2 on 6 matching bases. The receptor was isolated from a person between 55 and 69 years old with lung adenocarcinoma. As DNA, the CDR3 is TGTGCCAGCAGCTTAGTATCAGCCGGGAGCAACACCGGGGAGCTGTTTTTT. Its translation: CASSLVSAGSNTGELFF.